One and the same sample provided the 8 T cell receptor beta chains below, sequenced in a study of cytomegalovirus exposure and HLA in healthy donors. The primer mix had 60 Vbeta and 13 Jbeta primers. Produced via immunoSEQ multiplex PCR; TCRdb's table is partial and in-frame only. The data contain around 79,000 clones, 60% to 75% of them seen just once; the ten biggest clones take up about 16%. Sequences were obtained from PBMCs. Receptors were obtained from a woman between 40 and 50 years old in good health and CMV-seropositive.

The gene calls are TRBV6-5 and TRBJ1-1; tentative D call: TRBD1 (5 bases). Trimming shortened V by 5 bases and J by 4 bases, and 8 bases separated the two germline ends. The germline V gene has CDR1 MNHEY and CDR2 SVGAGI. This CDR3 spans 12 amino acids. The CDR3 protein is CASSQGRTEAFF. CDR3 nucleotides: TGTGCCAGCAGTCAGGGTCGCACTGAAGCTTTCTTT.

The CDR3 coding sequence is TGTGCCAGTAGTATTGGAGGGCTGTCTGGAAACACCATATATTTT. It specifies CASSIGGLSGNTIYF. The V and J genes are TRBV19 and TRBJ1-3; D not resolved. This CDR3 comprises 15 residues. V was clipped by 3 bases and J by 1 base, with 10 bases between them. The germline V gene encodes CDR1 LNHDA and CDR2 SQIVND (reference sequence).

This sequence joins TRBV6-6 and TRBJ1-5; 8 bases agree with TRBD1. The germline gives CDR1 MNHNY, CDR2 SVGAGI (reference sequence). V gave up 6 bases and J gave up 1 base; unmatched junction bases: 5. The CDR3 has 15 amino acids. The CDR3 bases are TGTGCCAGCAGAAACAGGGGGTTGAGCAATCAGCCCCAGCATTTT. Residues: CASRNRGLSNQPQHF.

The chain joins TRBV30 to TRBJ1-5; D remains ambiguous. Germline V lookup: CDR1 GTSNPN, CDR2 SVGIG (reference sequence). Trimming removed 0 bases at V and 1 base at J, with 4 bases between. CDR3 length: 13 residues. The CDR3 spells CAWSVTSNQPQHF. CDR3 bases: TGTGCCTGGAGTGTAACAAGCAATCAGCCCCAGCATTTT. The whole variable domain, filled in from reference TRBV30 and TRBJ1-5, reads SQTIHQWPATLVQPVGSPLSLECTVEGTSNPNLYWYRQAAGRGLQLLFYSVGIGQISSEVPQNLSASRPQDRQFILSSKKLLLSDSGFYLCAWSVTSNQPQHFGDGTRLSIL.

The chain carries TRBV20-1 and TRBJ2-5; D is ambiguous. The CDR3 runs 11 residues. Trimming took 6 bases from V and 9 from J, leaving 14 bases between them. Germline CDR1 reads DFQATT; CDR2 reads SNEGSKA (reference sequence). CDR3 in amino acids: CSARFRQPQYF. The DNA of the CDR3 is TGCAGTGCCAGGTTCCGGCAGCCCCAGTACTTC.

This chain links TRBV6-4 with TRBJ2-1; the match to TRBD2 covers 8 bases. After removal of 0 bases from V and 0 bases from J, the junction contained 1 base not matched to a gene. This CDR3 is built from 16 residues. Germline assignment: CDR1 MRHNA and CDR2 SNTAGT. The CDR3 loop is CASSDSSGSSYNEQFF. The CDR3 DNA reads as TGTGCCAGCAGTGACTCGAGCGGGAGCTCCTACAATGAGCAGTTCTTC.

This clone appeared a single time. The chain carries TRBV7-6 and TRBJ1-1, with D possibly matching TRBD1 (5 bases). The CDR3 runs 16 residues. V dropped 0 bases and J dropped 1 base, with 12 bases sitting between them. CDR1 SGHVS and CDR2 FNYEAQ come from the germline V gene. The CDR3 spells CASSLAGGGGNTEAFF. CDR3 nucleotides: TGTGCCAGCAGCTTAGCAGGCGGGGGTGGGAACACTGAAGCTTTCTTT. Filled out from reference TRBV7-6 and TRBJ1-1, the complete variable domain reads GAGVSQSPRYKVTKRGQDVALRCDPISGHVSLYWYRQALGQGPEFLTYFNYEAQQDKSGLPNDRFSAERPEGSISTLTIQRTEQRDSAMYRCASSLAGGGGNTEAFFGQGTRLTVV.

In this sample, this clone turned up a few times. The chain combines TRBV14 with TRBJ2-1; 8 bases line up with TRBD2. CDR1 is SGHDN and CDR2 is FVKESK in the germline V gene. Losses at the gene ends were 4 bases for V and 9 bases for J; bases not matched to a gene: 11. The CDR3 loop spans 15 amino acids. The CDR3 loop is CASSRPGGGLGEQFF. In DNA, the CDR3 is TGTGCCAGCAGCCGCCCGGGGGGGGGCCTCGGTGAGCAGTTCTTC. The full variable domain, its missing parts supplied by reference TRBV14 and TRBJ2-1, is EAGVTQFPSHSVIEKGQTVTLRCDPISGHDNLYWYRRVMGKEIKFLLHFVKESKQDESGMPNNRFLAERTGGTYSTLKVQPAELEDSGVYFCASSRPGGGLGEQFFGPGTRLTVL.